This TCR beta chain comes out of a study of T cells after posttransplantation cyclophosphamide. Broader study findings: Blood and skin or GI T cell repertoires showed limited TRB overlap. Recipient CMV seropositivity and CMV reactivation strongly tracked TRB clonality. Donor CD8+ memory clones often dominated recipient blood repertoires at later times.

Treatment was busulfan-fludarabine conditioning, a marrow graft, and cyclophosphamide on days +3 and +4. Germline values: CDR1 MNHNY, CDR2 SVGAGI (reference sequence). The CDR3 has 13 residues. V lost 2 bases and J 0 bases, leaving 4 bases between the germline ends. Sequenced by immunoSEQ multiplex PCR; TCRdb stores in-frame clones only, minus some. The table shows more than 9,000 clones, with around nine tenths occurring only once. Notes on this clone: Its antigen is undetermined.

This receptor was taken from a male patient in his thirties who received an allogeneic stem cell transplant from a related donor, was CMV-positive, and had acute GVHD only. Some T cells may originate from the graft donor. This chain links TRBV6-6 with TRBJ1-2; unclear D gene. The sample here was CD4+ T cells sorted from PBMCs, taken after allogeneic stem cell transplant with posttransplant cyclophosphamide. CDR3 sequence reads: CASSYTSNYGYTF. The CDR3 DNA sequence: TGTGCCAGCAGTTACACTTCTAACTATGGCTACACCTTC.